These T cell receptor beta chains were read from a single sample in a study of cytomegalovirus exposure and HLA in healthy donors. The data were produced by immunoSEQ multiplex PCR, yet TCRdb's version contains in-frame clones alone and is incomplete. The table has approximately 140,000 clones, approximately 84% seen once. Sample: PBMCs. Source of these receptors: a boy aged 2-9 years in good health and CMV-seronegative. Each CDR3 is given with its conserved first and last residue. The D gene is left open where the match is weak. Clone size appears in some rows only: once, few, many, or a class for an expanded clone.

v_gene	abundance	d_gene	j_gene	CDR3nt	CDR3aa
TRBV7-9	.	TRBD2	TRBJ2-3	TGTGCCAGCAGCCTCCTAGCGGGGGGCGTCGCAGATACGCAGTATTTT	CASSLLAGGVADTQYF
TRBV7-6	.	.	TRBJ2-3	TGTGCCAGTCTCGGGGGAGATACGCAGTATTTT	CASLGGDTQYF
TRBV27	.	.	TRBJ1-1	TGTGCCAGCAGTTTATATAGGGGGAACACTGAAGCTTTCTTT	CASSLYRGNTEAFF
TRBV28	.	TRBD1	TRBJ1-5	TGTGCCAGCAGCCCAAATACAGGGGGCGGAGAGCAGCCCCAGCATTTT	CASSPNTGGGEQPQHF
TRBV9	.	TRBD2	TRBJ2-1	TGTGCCAGCAGCACGGGGGCTGGACTAGCGGGAAATGAGCAGTTCTTC	CASSTGAGLAGNEQFF
TRBV7-6	.	TRBD1	TRBJ1-1	TGTGCCAGCAGCTTAGTACAGGGGGTTACTGAAGCTTTCTTT	CASSLVQGVTEAFF
TRBV12-5	.	TRBD2	TRBJ2-7	TGTGCTAGTGGATCCCTAGCGGGGAGCAGCTCCTACGAGCAGTACTTC	CASGSLAGSSSYEQYF
TRBV5-1	.	.	TRBJ1-1	TGCGCCAGCAGGGAGGGCGAGAACACTGAAGCTTTCTTT	CASREGENTEAFF
TRBV7-7	.	TRBD1	TRBJ2-1	TGTGCTAGCAGCCTTGGACAGGGGGCAGGAGATGAGCAGTTCTTC	CASSLGQGAGDEQFF
TRBV19	.	TRBD2	TRBJ2-3	TGTGCCAGTAGTATCTCCGCTAGCGGGGAGGGGGAGGGAACGCAGTATTTT	CASSISASGEGEGTQYF
TRBV21-1	once	.	TRBJ1-1	TGTGCCAGCACCTGGGCCAAAACGAACACTGAAGCTTTCTTT	CASTWAKTNTEAFF
TRBV5-5	.	.	TRBJ1-2	TGTGCCAGCAGCTTAGTGGGCGTGTCAGGGGCGAGCGGCTACACCTTC	CASSLVGVSGASGYTF
TRBV7-2	.	TRBD1	TRBJ1-1	TGTGCCAGCAGCCTGGACAGGGGAACTGAAGCTTTCTTT	CASSLDRGTEAFF
TRBV6-5	.	.	TRBJ1-2	TGTGCCAGCAGGGCGGGCTCGATAGATGGCTACACCTTC	CASRAGSIDGYTF
TRBV21-1	once	.	TRBJ2-7	TGTGCCATTCCACCGGTCTCCTACGAGCAGTACTTC	CAIPPVSYEQYF
TRBV5-1	once	TRBD1	TRBJ2-2	TGCGCCAGCAGCTGGACGGGACAGGGGGCAGGCGGGGAGCTGTTTTTT	CASSWTGQGAGGELFF
TRBV6-4	once	.	TRBJ1-2	TGTGCCAGCAGTCCCCTCCCAGATTCCCCTTATGGCTACACCTTC	CASSPLPDSPYGYTF
TRBV7-3	.	.	TRBJ2-3	TGTGCCAGCAAAATGACAGCGAGCACAGATACGCAGTATTTT	CASKMTASTDTQYF
TRBV9	once	TRBD1	TRBJ1-1	TGTGCCAGCAGCGTAGATTCAGGACAGGGGACTGAAGCTTTCTTT	CASSVDSGQGTEAFF
TRBV6-1	.	TRBD1	TRBJ2-7	TGTGCCAGCAGGGTTTCGGACAGGGCCTTACTCGAGCAGTACTTC	CASRVSDRALLEQYF
TRBV6-1	few	.	TRBJ2-1	TGTGCCAGCAGTGGCGGACTGGCGCCGGATGAGCAGTTCTTC	CASSGGLAPDEQFF
TRBV7-9	.	.	TRBJ1-1	TGTGCCAGCAGCCCTAGCGCGGGGGCTTATGACACTGAAGCTTTCTTT	CASSPSAGAYDTEAFF
TRBV4-1	.	.	TRBJ2-1	TGCGCCAGCAGTCCAGTGGCCTACAATGAGCAGTTCTTC	CASSPVAYNEQFF
TRBV6-4	.	TRBD1	TRBJ1-2	TGTGCCAGCAGTGAAGATGGCCAGGGGGTGGACGGCTACACCTTC	CASSEDGQGVDGYTF
TRBV7-2	.	TRBD2	TRBJ2-2	TGTGCCAGCACCTCTTGGACTAGCGGGGGAGGCACCGGGGAGCTGTTTTTT	CASTSWTSGGGTGELFF
TRBV7-9	.	.	TRBJ2-6	TGTGCCAGCAGCGGCACATTGGGCATTAACTCTGGGGCCAACGTCCTGACTTTC	CASSGTLGINSGANVLTF
TRBV15	.	.	TRBJ2-3	TGTGCCACCAGCAGAGTGCAGGGTTCAGATACGCAGTATTTT	CATSRVQGSDTQYF
TRBV30	.	.	TRBJ1-3	TGTGCCTGGAGTGTAGTAGTTGGAAACACCATATATTTT	CAWSVVVGNTIYF
TRBV5-6	.	TRBD2	TRBJ2-2	TGTGCCAGCAGCTTGGGGCTAGCGGCCGGGGAGCTGTTTTTT	CASSLGLAAGELFF
TRBV5-1	.	.	TRBJ1-2	TGCGCCAGCAGCTTGTCTCAGGGTTCCTATGGCTACACCTTC	CASSLSQGSYGYTF
TRBV7-8	.	.	TRBJ2-1	TGTGCCAGCAGCGCGGGACTCGGGAATGAGCAGTTCTTC	CASSAGLGNEQFF
TRBV9	.	TRBD1	TRBJ2-2	TGTGCCAGCAGCGTCACAGGGGGCGGAAGAAACGGGGAGCTGTTTTTT	CASSVTGGGRNGELFF
TRBV5-1	.	.	TRBJ1-3	TGCGCCAGCAGCTTGGGGACATTTGGAAACACCATATATTTT	CASSLGTFGNTIYF
TRBV7-9	.	TRBD1	TRBJ1-5	TGTGCCAGCAGCCCCGGACAGGGAGATAGCAATCAGCCCCAGCATTTT	CASSPGQGDSNQPQHF
TRBV6-4	.	TRBD2	TRBJ2-5	TGTGCCAGCAGTGACTGGGGGGTACTAGCGGGGGGGCCTCTGGAGACCCAGTACTTC	CASSDWGVLAGGPLETQYF
TRBV12-5	.	.	TRBJ1-2	TGTGCTAGTGGCCCAGACAGGTATGGCTACACCTTC	CASGPDRYGYTF
TRBV2	.	.	TRBJ1-5	TGTGCCAGTGCGCGGGGCTCACGGTACCAGCCCCAGCATTTT	CASARGSRYQPQHF
TRBV2	.	.	TRBJ1-5	TGTGCCAGCAGTGAACAGATCGGGATGCAGCCCCAGCATTTT	CASSEQIGMQPQHF
TRBV6-6	.	.	TRBJ2-7	TGTGCCAGCAGTTACTCCCAGGGCCGCGAGCAGTACTTC	CASSYSQGREQYF
TRBV2	few	.	TRBJ1-6	TGTGCCAGCAGTCCTTCCTCGAGCTCCTATAATTCACCCCTCCACTTT	CASSPSSSSYNSPLHF
TRBV6-5	.	TRBD1	TRBJ2-3	TGTGCCAGCAGAAGGACAGGGGGCACAGATACGCAGTATTTT	CASRRTGGTDTQYF
TRBV19	once	TRBD1	TRBJ1-2	TGTGCCAGTAGTCCACAAAAAGCCGGGACAGCCTATGGCTACACCTTC	CASSPQKAGTAYGYTF
TRBV7-2	.	.	TRBJ1-4	TGTGCCAGCAGCTTAGACCCAGGGGCTGGTGAAAAACTGTTTTTT	CASSLDPGAGEKLFF